Listed here are 15 T cell receptor beta chains from one sample, sequenced in a study of T cell responses to AZD1222 COVID-19 vaccine. TCRdb keeps only in-frame clones here, not all; method: immunoSEQ multiplex PCR. The sample comprises about 78,000 clones, about nine tenths of which are singletons, and about 23% rests with the top ten. The specimen comprised peripheral blood, sampled on day 0 of AZD1222 vaccination. These receptors originate from an adult in good health.

The rearrangement uses TRBV7-2 and TRBJ1-2; D unclear. CDR1 and CDR2 from the germline V gene are SGHTA and FQGNSA. V lost 2 bases to trimming and J lost 4 bases, with 11 bases between them. There are 14 residues in the CDR3. The CDR3: CASSLSRVVYGYTF. CDR3 nucleotide sequence: TGTGCCAGCAGCTTATCGCGGGTCGTCTATGGCTACACCTTC. Full variable domain (remainder filled in from reference TRBV7-2 and TRBJ1-2): GAGVSQSPSNKVTEKGKDVELRCDPISGHTALYWYRQSLGQGLEFLIYFQGNSAPDKSGLPSDRFSAERTGGSVSTLTIQRTQQEDSAVYLCASSLSRVVYGYTFGSGTRLTVV.

The chain carries TRBV18 and TRBJ1-1, with a possible D match to TRBD1 (5 bases). The CDR3 has 15 residues. Deletions cut 1 base from V and 4 bases from J, with 13 bases between. Looked up from germline, CDR1 is KGHSH and CDR2 is LQKENI. The CDR3 sequence: CASSPLGDSSTEAFF. CDR3 coding DNA: TGTGCCAGCTCACCACTCGGGGACTCGAGCACTGAAGCTTTCTTT.

The genes are TRBV6-5 and TRBJ1-5; possibly TRBD1 for D (5 bases). CDR3 size: 15 residues. V was shortened by 4 bases and J by 5 bases, with 15 bases between the two germline ends. Germline CDR1 is MNHEY and CDR2 is SVGAGI. In nucleotides, the CDR3 is TGTGCCAGCAGTTCAACAGGCATTCCCGATCAGCCCCAGCATTTT. Encoded protein: CASSSTGIPDQPQHF.

The rearrangement links TRBV19 to TRBJ2-2; D is unresolved. From germline, CDR1 is LNHDA and CDR2 SQIVND (reference sequence). The V gene lost 7 bases and the J gene lost 5 bases, with 5 bases spanning the gap. The CDR3 is 11 amino acids. The CDR3 region has the DNA TGTGCCAGTAAGGCGACCGGGGAGCTGTTTTTT. As protein: CASKATGELFF.

The rearrangement uses TRBV7-2 and TRBJ2-7; 7 bases match TRBD2. V gave up 5 bases and J gave up 6 bases; unmatched junction bases: 10. CDR1 and CDR2 (germline): SGHTA, FQGNSA. The CDR3 spans 14 residues. Written as DNA, the CDR3 is TGTGCCAGCAGCCCCCAGGCCGCGGGAGTCGAGCAGTACTTC. Its protein product is CASSPQAAGVEQYF. Filled out from reference TRBV7-2 and TRBJ2-7, the complete variable domain reads GAGVSQSPSNKVTEKGKDVELRCDPISGHTALYWYRQSLGQGLEFLIYFQGNSAPDKSGLPSDRFSAERTGGSVSTLTIQRTQQEDSAVYLCASSPQAAGVEQYFGPGTRLTVT.

The V call is TRBV6-5, the J call TRBJ1-2, with D tentatively TRBD1 (5 bases). The V gene's germline CDR1 is MNHEY and CDR2 SVGAGI. Trimming cost V 6 bases and J 1 base, with 6 bases left between them. The CDR3 is 12 residues long. The CDR3 DNA reads TGTGCCAGCAGGGACATTAACTATGGCTACACCTTC. This codes for CASRDINYGYTF.

This chain links TRBV5-8 with TRBJ1-2; D remains ambiguous. The CDR3 runs to 14 residues. The V end lost 1 base, the J end lost 0 bases, and 7 bases lay between the germline ends. Looked up from germline, CDR1 is SGHTS and CDR2 is YDEGEE. The CDR3 loop is CASSLFRANYGYTF. The CDR3, as DNA: TGTGCCAGCAGCTTGTTTCGGGCTAACTATGGCTACACCTTC.

The V and J genes are TRBV6-2 or TRBV6-3 and TRBJ2-3, with TRBD2 matching over 7 bases. Unmatched junction bases numbered 2, after V lost 1 base and J lost 1 base. CDR1 MNHEY and CDR2 SVGEGT come from the germline V gene. The CDR3 extends over 15 amino acids. CDR3 residues: CASSYLAGGTDTQYF. In nucleotides, the CDR3 is TGTGCCAGCAGTTACTTGGCGGGAGGCACAGATACGCAGTATTTT.

This sequence joins TRBV27 and TRBJ1-1; D is unclear. Germline lookup yields CDR1 MNHEY and CDR2 SMNVEV (reference sequence). V dropped 2 bases and J dropped 2 bases, with 9 bases sitting between them. This CDR3 spans 14 amino acids. CDR3 sequence reads: CASSLGQSNTEAFF. The CDR3 DNA follows: TGTGCCAGCAGTTTAGGTCAATCCAACACTGAAGCTTTCTTT.

V usage is TRBV5-1 and J usage is TRBJ2-3; D is ambiguous. From germline, CDR1 is SGHRS and CDR2 YFSETQ. Between the trimmed V and J ends, which lost 5 bases and 1 base, there was a span of 5 bases. The CDR3 spans 12 residues. The CDR3 DNA reads TGCGCCAGCAGACTTCGCACAGATACGCAGTATTTT. Protein sequence: CASRLRTDTQYF.

The chain carries TRBV5-6 and TRBJ1-2; TRBD1 is a possible D gene (5 bases). This CDR3 region has 15 residues. In germline, CDR1 is SGHDT, CDR2 YYEEEE. The V end was cut by 0 bases, the J end by 3 bases, with 12 bases between. This CDR3 is CASSLGRVNDYGYTF. The CDR3 DNA follows: TGTGCCAGCAGCTTGGGCAGGGTGAATGACTATGGCTACACCTTC.

V gene TRBV27 combines with J gene TRBJ2-7, with 8 bases aligning to TRBD1. The CDR3 extends over 16 amino acids. CDR1 is MNHEY and CDR2 is SMNVEV in the germline V gene (reference sequence). Unmatched junction bases numbered 9, after V lost 5 bases and J lost 0 bases. The DNA for the CDR3 is TGTGCCAGCAGTCTCCGCAGGGGGCACCCCTCCTACGAGCAGTACTTC. The encoded protein is CASSLRRGHPSYEQYF.

The CDR3 sequence: CASSNPRGSYEQYF. The CDR3 DNA sequence: TGTGCCAGTAGTAATCCCCGCGGTTCCTACGAGCAGTACTTC. The V gene is TRBV19, the J gene TRBJ2-7; no clear D. Trimming pared 4 bases from V and 1 base from J, leaving 11 bases between. CDR1 is LNHDA, CDR2 SQIVND, per germline (reference sequence). The CDR3 is 14 amino acids.

The gene calls are TRBV3-1 (or the pseudogene TRBV3-2) and TRBJ2-7, with TRBD1 identical over 11 bases. CDR3 length: 14 amino acids. Germline CDR1 and CDR2: LGHDT and YNNKEL (reference sequence). V dropped 6 bases and J dropped 5; count of bases not matched to a gene: 6. CDR3 residues: CASSRTGGRDEQYF. Written as DNA, the CDR3 is TGTGCCAGCAGTCGGACAGGGGGCAGGGACGAGCAGTACTTC.

The rearrangement uses TRBV19 and TRBJ2-7, with TRBD2 identical over 9 bases. The CDR3 spans 15 residues. The V segment lost 3 bases and the J segment 3 bases; nucleotides outside the gene matches: 6. The germline V gene encodes CDR1 LNHDA and CDR2 SQIVND (reference sequence). CDR3 nucleotide sequence: TGTGCCAGTAGTATGGGCGGGAGGGCCCTCTACGAGCAGTACTTC. This sequence encodes CASSMGGRALYEQYF.